The next 10 T cell receptor beta chains were all read from a single sample in a study of OX40 agonist ivuxolimab in advanced cancers. The data were produced by immunoSEQ multiplex PCR, yet TCRdb's version contains in-frame clones alone and is incomplete. The sample shows about 45,000 clones, about 90% of them seen only once. Sequences were derived from CD4+ or CD8+ T cells sorted from blood, sampled in a trial of the OX40 agonist ivuxolimab. All receptors come from an adult with an advanced solid tumor such as melanoma, head and neck, liver or kidney cancer.

The rearrangement joins TRBV28 to TRBJ1-2, with a tentative D call TRBD1 (5 bases). Germline CDR1 reads MDHEN; CDR2 reads SYDVKM. V shed 6 bases and J shed 0 bases, with 8 bases lying between them. CDR3 size: 13 residues. For the CDR3, the DNA is TGTGCCAGCAGCCTGACAGCTAACTATGGCTACACCTTC. It translates to CASSLTANYGYTF.

The rearrangement joins TRBV28 to TRBJ1-3; D not resolved. The germline gives CDR1 MDHEN, CDR2 SYDVKM. V shed 1 base and J shed 4 bases, with 5 bases lying between them. The CDR3 extends over 13 amino acids. Here the CDR3 reads CASSLSNGNTIYF. CDR3 DNA: TGTGCCAGCAGTTTATCGAACGGAAACACCATATATTTT.

This sequence joins TRBV5-1 and TRBJ2-5; 8 bases align to TRBD2. This CDR3 contains 15 residues. V lost 4 bases and J lost 5; bases outside the gene matches: 10. Germline V gene lookup returns CDR1 SGHRS and CDR2 YFSETQ. The CDR3 DNA is TGCGCCAGCAGCGCCTCCGGGGGGGACGGGGAGACCCAGTACTTC. This translates into CASSASGGDGETQYF.

This clone was counted once. The chain has TRBV7-3 and TRBJ2-2; D might be TRBD1 or TRBD2, each matching 5 bases. This CDR3 is 12 amino acids long. V was clipped by 5 bases and J by 7 bases, with 8 bases between them. The germline CDR1 and CDR2 sequences are SGHTA and FQGTGA. The CDR3 region has the DNA TGTGCCAGCAGCAGGGACGGCGGGGAGCTGTTTTTT. This gives the protein CASSRDGGELFF.

The chain recombines TRBV9 with TRBJ1-2, with unresolved D. CDR1 is SGDLS and CDR2 is YYNGEE in the germline V gene. The CDR3 is 15 residues long. Trimming cost V 0 bases and J 0 bases, with 9 bases left between them. The CDR3 bases are TGTGCCAGCAGCGTAGGGCCGATAGCTAACTATGGCTACACCTTC. Translated: CASSVGPIANYGYTF.

This chain uses TRBV28 with TRBJ2-7; 7 bases fit TRBD2. The CDR3 contains 12 residues. V lost 5 bases and J lost 5; bases outside the gene matches: 3. Germline loops: CDR1 MDHEN, CDR2 SYDVKM. The DNA for the CDR3 is TGTGCCAGCAGTACCCGGGAGGACGAGCAGTACTTC. Translating it yields CASSTREDEQYF.

The V gene is TRBV7-9, the J gene TRBJ2-5; D ambiguous. This CDR3 has 13 residues. Trimming removed 2 bases from V and 4 bases from J, with 8 bases in between. The germline gives CDR1 SEHNR, CDR2 FQNEAQ (reference sequence). CDR3 protein: CASSLNWGETQYF. The CDR3 bases are TGTGCCAGCAGCTTAAACTGGGGAGAGACCCAGTACTTC.

The V gene is TRBV19, the J gene TRBJ2-7; possibly TRBD1 or TRBD2 for D (5 bases each). The CDR3 extends over 12 amino acids. Germline V lookup: CDR1 LNHDA, CDR2 SQIVND (reference sequence). V lost 6 bases to trimming and J lost 9 bases, with 15 bases between them. Here the CDR3 reads CASSHREGTQYF. The CDR3 bases are TGTGCCAGTAGCCACCGAGAGGGGACGCAGTACTTC.

V usage is TRBV5-4 and J usage is TRBJ2-5; 10 bases line up with TRBD1. Germline V gene lookup returns CDR1 SGHNT and CDR2 YYREEE (reference sequence). The CDR3 has 16 amino acids. The J segment lost 1 base and the V segment lost 2 bases, leaving 5 bases of the junction unmatched. DNA for the CDR3: TGTGCCAGCAGCTTTGGACAGGGGGACTTCCAAGAGACCCAGTACTTC. This sequence encodes CASSFGQGDFQETQYF.

The chain joins TRBV11-3 to TRBJ2-1; 10 bases line up with TRBD2. The V gene end was trimmed by 2 bases and the J gene end by 8 bases; junction bases not matched to a gene: 9. CDR1 and CDR2 from the germline V gene are SGHNT and YENEEA. The CDR3 length is 16 residues. The CDR3 spells CASSLRQREGVDEQFF. Written as DNA, the CDR3 is TGTGCCAGCAGCTTACGACAGCGGGAGGGTGTTGATGAGCAGTTCTTC.